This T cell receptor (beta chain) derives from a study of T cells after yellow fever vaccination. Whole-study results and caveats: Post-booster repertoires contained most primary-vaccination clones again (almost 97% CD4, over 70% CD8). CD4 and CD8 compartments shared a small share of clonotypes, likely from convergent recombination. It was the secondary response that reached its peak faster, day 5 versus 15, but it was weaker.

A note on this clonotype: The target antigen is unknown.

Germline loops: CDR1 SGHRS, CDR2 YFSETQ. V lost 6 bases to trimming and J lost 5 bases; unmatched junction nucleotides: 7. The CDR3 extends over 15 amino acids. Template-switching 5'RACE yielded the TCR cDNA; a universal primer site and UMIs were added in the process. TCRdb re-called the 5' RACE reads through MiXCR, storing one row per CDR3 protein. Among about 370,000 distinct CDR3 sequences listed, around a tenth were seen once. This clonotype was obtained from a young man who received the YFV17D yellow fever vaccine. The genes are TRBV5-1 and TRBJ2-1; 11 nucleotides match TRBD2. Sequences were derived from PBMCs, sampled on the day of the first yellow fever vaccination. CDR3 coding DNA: TGCGCCAGCACCCTACTAGCGGGGGCACACAATGAGCAGTTCTTC. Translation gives CASTLLAGAHNEQFF.